Sequencing of this TCR beta chain was carried out in a study of control samples from healthy donors and cancer patients. Profiling relied on immunoSEQ multiplex PCR, and the TCRdb table lists in-frame clones only, not all of them. In the table there are 70,000 to 95,000 clones, just over 90% of which are singletons. Germline CDR1 MNHEY, CDR2 SVGAGI. V was clipped by 5 bases and J by 0 bases; unmatched bases: 2. The CDR3 is 15 residues long. This clonotype was sampled from a woman aged 25 to 39 in good health. The chain combines TRBV6-5 with TRBJ2-1; TRBD1 agrees at 9 bases. Sequencing was carried out using blood. CDR3 nucleotide sequence: TGTGCCAGCAGTCGGACAGGGGTCTCCTACAATGAGCAGTTCTTC. This translates into CASSRTGVSYNEQFF.